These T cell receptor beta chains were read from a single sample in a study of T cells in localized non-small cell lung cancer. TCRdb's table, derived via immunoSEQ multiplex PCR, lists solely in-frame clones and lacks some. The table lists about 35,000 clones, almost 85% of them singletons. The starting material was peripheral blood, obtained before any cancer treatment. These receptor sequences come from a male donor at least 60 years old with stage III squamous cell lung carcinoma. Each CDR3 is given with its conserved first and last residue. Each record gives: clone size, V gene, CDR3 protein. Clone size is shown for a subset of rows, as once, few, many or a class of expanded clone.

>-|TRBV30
CAWRGQGLLSTYNEQFF
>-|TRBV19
CASKQTGTANTGELFF
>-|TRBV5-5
CASSLDATGTPQHF
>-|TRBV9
CASSPGTGADTQYF
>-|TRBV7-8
CASSLLTDTQYF
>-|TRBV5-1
CASSLDRVYGYTF
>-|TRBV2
CASSEDGGAKNIQYF
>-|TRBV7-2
CASSLRGNEQFF
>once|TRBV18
CASSRTSGGATDTQYF
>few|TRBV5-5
CASSLIKGSSGANVLTF
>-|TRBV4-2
CASSLKGAGGTEAFF